The clone carrying this T cell receptor (beta chain) was counted many times. The target antigen is unknown. This sample stems from a study of T cell repertoires in cytomegalovirus infection. Study-level background: Evidence of both CMV infection and a matching HLA type came from public TCR beta signatures.

TCRdb used MiXCR to reprocess the reads, holding one entry per CDR3 protein. The sample lists about 920,000 distinct CDR3 sequences, roughly a third occurring once. Points from the study as a whole: CMV-specific TCR beta clonotypes restricted by HLA-C dominated the ex vivo response.

The CDR3 is 15 residues long. Germline CDR1 reads SGHVS; CDR2 reads FQNEAQ. V lost 7 bases, J lost 4 bases, and 12 bases stayed unmatched. The receptor comes from a human donor in good health (CMV status not recorded). Some clones in this sample may be carry-over from other donors' samples. Material: cultured CD8+ T cells from PBMCs, obtained from culture after CMV antigen stimulation. The chain uses TRBV7-8 and TRBJ2-5; 7 bases line up with TRBD1. The CDR3 loop reads CASNLNEGGSETQYF. CDR3 coding DNA: TGTGCCAGCAACCTCAACGAAGGGGGCTCAGAGACCCAGTACTTC.